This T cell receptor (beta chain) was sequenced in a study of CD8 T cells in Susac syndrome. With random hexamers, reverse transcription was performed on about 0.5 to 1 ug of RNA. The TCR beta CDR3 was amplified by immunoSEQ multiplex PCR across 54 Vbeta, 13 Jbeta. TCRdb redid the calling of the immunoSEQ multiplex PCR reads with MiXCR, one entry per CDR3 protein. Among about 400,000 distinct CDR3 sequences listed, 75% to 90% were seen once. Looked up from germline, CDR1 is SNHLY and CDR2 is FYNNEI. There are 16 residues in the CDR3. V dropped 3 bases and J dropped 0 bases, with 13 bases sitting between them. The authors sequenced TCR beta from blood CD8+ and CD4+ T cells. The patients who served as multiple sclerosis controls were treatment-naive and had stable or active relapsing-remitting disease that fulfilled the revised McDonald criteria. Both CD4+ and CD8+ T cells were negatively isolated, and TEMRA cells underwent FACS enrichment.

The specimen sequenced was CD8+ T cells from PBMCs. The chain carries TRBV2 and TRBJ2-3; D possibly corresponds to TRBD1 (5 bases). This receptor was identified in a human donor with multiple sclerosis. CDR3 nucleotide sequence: TGTGCCAGCAGTGATCTTGGGGCCTATAGCACAGATACGCAGTATTTT. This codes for CASSDLGAYSTDTQYF.